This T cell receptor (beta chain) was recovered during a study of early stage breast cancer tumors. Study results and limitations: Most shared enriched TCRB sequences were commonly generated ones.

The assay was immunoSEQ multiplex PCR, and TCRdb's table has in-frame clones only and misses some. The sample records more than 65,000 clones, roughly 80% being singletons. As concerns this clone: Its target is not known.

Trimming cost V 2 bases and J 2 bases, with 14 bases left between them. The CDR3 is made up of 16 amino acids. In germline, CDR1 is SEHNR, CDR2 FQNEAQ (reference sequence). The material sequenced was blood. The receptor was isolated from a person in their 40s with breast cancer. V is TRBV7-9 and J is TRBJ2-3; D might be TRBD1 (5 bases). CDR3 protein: CASSLMQGTDTDTQYF. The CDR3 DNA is TGTGCCAGCAGCTTAATGCAGGGCACCGACACAGATACGCAGTATTTT.